The clone carrying this T cell receptor (beta chain) was recorded at least ten times. Based on clinical symptoms, serum thyroxine and TRAb, thyroid ultrasound and orbital computed tomography, diagnoses were reached. The investigators amplified TCR beta CDR3 regions from RNA transcripts. A set of HTBI primers served as the primers for a first-round RT-PCR of the TCR CDR3. TCRdb itself ran the multiplex PCR reads through MiXCR, one entry per CDR3 protein. This table holds about 360,000 distinct CDR3 sequences, around a sixth found once. The germline V gene encodes CDR1 SGHRS and CDR2 YFSETQ. The germline V and J ends were trimmed by 0 bases and 4 bases, with 17 bases remaining between them. This CDR3 spans 18 amino acids. The sample comes from a study of T cells in Graves' hyperthyroidism and ophthalmopathy.

Sequenced input: blood. This TCR derives from a woman aged 18-30 years with Graves' hyperthyroidism that later progressed to Graves' ophthalmopathy. This chain uses TRBV5-1 with TRBJ2-6, with a possible D match to TRBD1 (5 bases). CDR3 protein: CASSLAGAGISGANVLTF. For the CDR3, the DNA is TGCGCCAGCAGCTTGGCTGGGGCAGGGATTTCCGGGGCCAACGTCCTGACTTTC. Full variable domain (missing parts from reference TRBV5-1 and TRBJ2-6): KAGVTQTPRYLIKTRGQQVTLSCSPISGHRSVSWYQQTPGQGLQFLFEYFSETQRNKGNFPGRFSGRQFSNSRSEMNVSTLELGDSALYLCASSLAGAGISGANVLTFGAGSRLTVL.